The 2 T cell receptor beta chains listed next were all sequenced from one sample in a study of shared clonotypes between healthy human individuals. The method was immunoSEQ multiplex PCR; TCRdb's version includes in-frame clones alone and lacks a portion of them. Among approximately 460,000 clones, 60% to 80% were seen once, and the ten largest hold around 12%. The specimen was PBMCs. Every receptor here comes from a woman in her 40s in good health. Some clones in this sample may be carry-over from other donors' samples.

Worth noting for this clone: This is likely an artifact of a read error, given a far larger clone one base away. Other DNA variants within this sample encode the same CDR3. The J gene is TRBJ1-1, the V gene TRBV5-1; D is perhaps TRBD1 (6 bases). CDR3 length: 13 residues. Germline V gene sequence: CDR1 SGHRS, CDR2 YFSETQ. DNA for the CDR3: TGCGCCAGCAACCTCCGGGGGGGCACTGAGGCTTTCTTT. Amino acid sequence: CASNLRGGTEAFF.

The V gene is TRBV29-1, the J gene TRBJ1-5; unclear D gene. Trimming shortened V by 5 bases and J by 0 bases, and 8 bases separated the two germline ends. From germline, CDR1 is SQVTM and CDR2 ANQGSEA. The CDR3 loop spans 13 amino acids. CDR3 region: CSVRQDSNQPQHF. CDR3 in DNA: TGCAGCGTTCGGCAAGATAGCAATCAGCCCCAGCATTTT. The variable domain in full, with the rest retrieved from reference TRBV29-1 and TRBJ1-5, is SAVISQKPSRDICQRGTSLTIQCQVDSQVTMMFWYRQQPGQSLTLIATANQGSEATYESGFVIDKFPISRPNLTFSTLTVSNMSPEDSSIYLCSVRQDSNQPQHFGDGTRLSIL.